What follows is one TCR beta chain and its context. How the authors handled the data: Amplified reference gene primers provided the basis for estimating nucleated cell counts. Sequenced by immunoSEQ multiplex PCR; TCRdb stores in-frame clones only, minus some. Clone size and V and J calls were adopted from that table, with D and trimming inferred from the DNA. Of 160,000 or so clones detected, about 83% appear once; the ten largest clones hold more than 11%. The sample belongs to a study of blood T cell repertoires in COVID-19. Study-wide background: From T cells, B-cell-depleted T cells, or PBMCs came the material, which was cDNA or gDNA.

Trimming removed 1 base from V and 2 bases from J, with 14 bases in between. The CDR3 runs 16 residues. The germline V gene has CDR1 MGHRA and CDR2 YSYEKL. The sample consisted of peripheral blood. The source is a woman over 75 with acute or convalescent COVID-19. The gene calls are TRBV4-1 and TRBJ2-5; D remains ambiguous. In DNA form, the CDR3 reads TGCGCCAGCAGCCAAGTAGGCAGACACCGACAAGAGACCCAGTACTTC. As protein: CASSQVGRHRQETQYF.